Included here is one TCR beta chain sequence, with context. The antigen is undetermined. Germline lookup yields CDR1 LNHDA and CDR2 SQIVND (reference sequence). Trimming pared 4 bases from V and 3 bases from J, leaving 4 bases between. This CDR3 has 12 residues. This sample was taken from a study of OX40 agonist ivuxolimab in advanced cancers. Study-wide background: The study treated patients with ivuxolimab, an agonistic anti-OX40 (CD134) antibody.

General study findings and limits: Patients who responded partially at 0.1-3.0 mg/kg showed clonal expansion ranking among the lowest.

Libraries were prepared by immunoSEQ multiplex PCR; TCRdb keeps only in-frame clonotypes and omits some of them. The sample consists of some 70,000 clones, approximately 80% of them appearing once. The TCR sequence derives from an adult with an advanced solid tumor such as melanoma, head and neck, liver or kidney cancer. The chain uses TRBV19 and TRBJ1-5; D unresolved. The starting material was CD4+ or CD8+ T cells sorted from blood, obtained in a trial of the OX40 agonist ivuxolimab. The CDR3 DNA reads TGTGCCAGTAGTACTCCCAATCAGCCCCAGCATTTT. Its translation: CASSTPNQPQHF. The full variable domain, in which reference TRBV19 and TRBJ1-5 provide the parts outside the CDR3, is DGGITQSPKYLFRKEGQNVTLSCEQNLNHDAMYWYRQDPGQGLRLIYYSQIVNDFQKGDIAEGYSVSREKKESFPLTVTSAQKNPTAFYLCASSTPNQPQHFGDGTRLSIL.